This TCR beta chain derives from a study of tumor T cells in aggressive B-cell lymphoma. Sequencing used immunoSEQ multiplex PCR; TCRdb keeps in-frame clones, though not all of them. Here the sample spans 8,500 to 14,000 clones, 89% being singletons. Trimming pared 8 bases from V and 1 base from J, leaving 12 bases between. The germline V gene encodes CDR1 MNHEY and CDR2 SVGAGI. The CDR3 is 14 amino acids. The origin of this receptor is an adult with diffuse large B cell lymphoma. The V gene is TRBV6-5, the J gene TRBJ2-4; tentatively, D is TRBD2 (6 bases). The source material was tumor tissue. CDR3 protein: CASRGIIAKNIQYF. CDR3 bases: TGTGCCAGCCGGGGGATTATTGCCAAAAACATTCAGTACTTC.